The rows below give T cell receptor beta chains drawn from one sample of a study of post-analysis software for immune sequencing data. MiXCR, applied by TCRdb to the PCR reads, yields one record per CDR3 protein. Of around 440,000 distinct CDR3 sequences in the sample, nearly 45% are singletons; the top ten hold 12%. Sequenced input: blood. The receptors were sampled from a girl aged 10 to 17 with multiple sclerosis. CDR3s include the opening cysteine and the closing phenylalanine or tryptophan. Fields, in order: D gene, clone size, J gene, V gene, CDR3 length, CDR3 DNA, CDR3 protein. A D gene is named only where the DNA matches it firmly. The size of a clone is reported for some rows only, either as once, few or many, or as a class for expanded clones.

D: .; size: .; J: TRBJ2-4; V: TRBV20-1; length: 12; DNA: TGCAGTGCTACTAAGTGGAAAAACATTCAGTACTTC; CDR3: CSATKWKNIQYF
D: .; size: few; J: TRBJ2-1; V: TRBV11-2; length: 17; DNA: TGCGCCAGCAGCTTGGGCCGACTTTACGCTCGGGATAATGAGCAGTTCTTC; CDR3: CASSLGRLYARDNEQFF
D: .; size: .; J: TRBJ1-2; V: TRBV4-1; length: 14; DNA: TGCGCCGGCAGCCAAGATTCCGGGGCCTATGGCTACACCTTC; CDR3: CAGSQDSGAYGYTF
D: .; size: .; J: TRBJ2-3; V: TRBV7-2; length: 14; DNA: TGTGCCAGCAGCTTAGCGCAGGGCGGGAATACGCAGTATTTT; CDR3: CASSLAQGGNTQYF
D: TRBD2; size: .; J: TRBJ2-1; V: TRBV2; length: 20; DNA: TGTGCCAGCAGTCCCCTCTCTAGAAAACAGCTAGCGGGAGGTTTAGGTGAGCAGTTCTTC; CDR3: CASSPLSRKQLAGGLGEQFF
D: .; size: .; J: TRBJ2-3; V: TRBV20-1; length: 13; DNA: TGCAGTGCCAAGACATATAGCACAGATACGCAGTATTTT; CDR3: CSAKTYSTDTQYF
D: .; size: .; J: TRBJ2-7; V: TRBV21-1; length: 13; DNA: TGTGCCAGCTGGGGGGTTAGCTCCTACGAGCAGTACTTC; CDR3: CASWGVSSYEQYF
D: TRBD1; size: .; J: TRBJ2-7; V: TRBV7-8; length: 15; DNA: TGTGCCAGCAGCTTCAAGGCAGGGGGCTACCACGAGCAGTACTTC; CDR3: CASSFKAGGYHEQYF
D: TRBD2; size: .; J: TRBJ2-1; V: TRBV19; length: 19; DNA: TGTGCCAGTAGTTTGCGGAACAAGCTAGCGGGAGGGTCCTACAATGAGCAGTTCTTC; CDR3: CASSLRNKLAGGSYNEQFF
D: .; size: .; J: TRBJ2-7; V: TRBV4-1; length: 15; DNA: TGCGCCAGCAGCCAAGACATAGATTCATCCTACGAGCAGTACTTC; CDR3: CASSQDIDSSYEQYF
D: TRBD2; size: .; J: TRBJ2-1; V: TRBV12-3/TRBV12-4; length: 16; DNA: TGTGCCAGCAGCGCCAGACTAGCGGGAGGGGGCGATGAGCAGTTCTTC; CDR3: CASSARLAGGGDEQFF
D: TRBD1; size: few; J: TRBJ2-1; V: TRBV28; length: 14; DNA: TGTGCCAGCGCAGGGGGACCCTCCAAAGATGAGCAGTTCTTC; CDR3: CASAGGPSKDEQFF
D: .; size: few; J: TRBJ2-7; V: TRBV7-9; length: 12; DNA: TGTGCCAGCAGCTTAGACGCCAACGAGCAGTACTTC; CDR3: CASSLDANEQYF
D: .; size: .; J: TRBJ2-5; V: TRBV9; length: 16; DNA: TGTGCCAGCAGCCCCGGGAGGGGGCTGTACCAAGAGACCCAGTACTTC; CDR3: CASSPGRGLYQETQYF
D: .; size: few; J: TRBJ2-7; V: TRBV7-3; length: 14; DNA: TGTGCCAGCAGCAATTCTCCGGGGGCCTACGAGCAGTACTTC; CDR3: CASSNSPGAYEQYF